Each of the 18 T cell receptor beta chains below was sequenced from the same sample in a study of T cell repertoires in cytomegalovirus infection. One entry per CDR3 protein, called by TCRdb with MiXCR from the reads. Of roughly 990,000 distinct CDR3 sequences listed, approximately 31% are singletons. No antigens are known for them. This specimen consisted of cultured CD8+ T cells from PBMCs, obtained from culture after CMV antigen stimulation. Receptors originate from a human donor in good health (CMV status not recorded). Some clones in this sample may be carry-over from other donors' samples.

This chain links TRBV4-1 with TRBJ2-1, with 8 bases matching TRBD2. Trimming cost V 3 bases and J 1 base; bases outside gene matches: 8. Germline V gene lookup returns CDR1 MGHRA and CDR2 YSYEKL. CDR3 length: 17 amino acids. The CDR3 is CASSQRAGEYSYNEQFF. The CDR3 DNA sequence: TGCGCCAGCAGCCAGAGAGCGGGGGAATATTCCTACAATGAGCAGTTCTTC.

In this sample, this clonotype turned up many times. The chain combines TRBV12-3 or TRBV12-4 with TRBJ1-1, with D unresolved. This CDR3 has 15 residues. Deletions cut 3 bases from V and 5 bases from J, with 16 bases between. The CDR3 is CASSLTIKRGTEAFF. In DNA form, the CDR3 reads TGTGCCAGCAGTTTGACGATCAAACGAGGGACTGAAGCTTTCTTT.

This clonotype has a single count. The rearrangement uses TRBV20-1 and TRBJ1-1; D may be TRBD1 (6 bases). Trimming removed 5 bases at V and 4 bases at J, with 14 bases between. Germline CDR1 reads DFQATT; CDR2 reads SNEGSKA (reference sequence). The CDR3 contains 13 residues. The CDR3 here is CSAQNRDITEAFF. The CDR3 DNA follows: TGCAGTGCTCAAAACAGGGATATCACTGAAGCTTTCTTT.

This clonotype showed up just a few times. The chain recombines TRBV19 with TRBJ1-6, with 8 bases aligning to TRBD1. Losses at the gene ends were 5 bases for V and 5 bases for J; bases not matched to a gene: 11. Germline V gene sequence: CDR1 LNHDA, CDR2 SQIVND (reference sequence). The CDR3 contains 17 residues. The CDR3 loop reads CASSDRDRWTHNSPLHF. The CDR3 DNA reads as TGTGCCAGTAGTGATCGGGACAGGTGGACACATAATTCACCCCTCCACTTT.

This clonotype was observed a handful of times. J is TRBJ2-3 and V is TRBV7-3, with TRBD2 matching over 8 bases. Trimming cost V 5 bases and J 5 bases; bases outside gene matches: 15. Germline V gene lookup returns CDR1 SGHTA and CDR2 FQGTGA. This CDR3 has 17 residues. CDR3 sequence: CASSGYLAGLSQDTQYF. CDR3 nucleotides: TGTGCCAGCAGCGGGTATTTAGCGGGGCTATCTCAAGATACGCAGTATTTT.

This clonotype was recorded many times. The chain recombines TRBV2 with TRBJ2-1, with TRBD1 matching 7 bases. V dropped 3 bases and J dropped 2; count of bases not matched to a gene: 1. Germline V gives CDR1 SNHLY, CDR2 FYNNEI. There are 14 residues in the CDR3. CDR3: CASSDGTAYNEQFF. The CDR3 nucleotides are TGTGCCAGCAGTGACGGGACAGCCTACAATGAGCAGTTCTTC.

This chain links TRBV10-2 with TRBJ1-2; D gene uncertain. The CDR3 contains 13 residues. The V gene lost 0 bases and the J gene lost 5 bases, with 7 bases spanning the gap. CDR1 and CDR2 from the germline V gene are WSHSY and SAAADI. This CDR3 reads CASSESRTYGYTF. The CDR3 DNA reads TGCGCCAGCAGTGAGTCGAGGACGTATGGCTACACCTTC.

V usage is TRBV4-3 and J usage is TRBJ2-6; D might be TRBD1 or TRBD2, each matching 5 bases. The CDR3 contains 16 residues. Germline V CDR1 and CDR2: LGHNA, YSLEER. The germline V and J ends were trimmed by 0 bases and 4 bases, with 10 bases remaining between them. CDR3 bases: TGCGCCAGCAGCCAAGATTCCGGGGCCGGGGCCAACGTCCTGACTTTC. Its translation: CASSQDSGAGANVLTF.

V and J are TRBV6-1 and TRBJ2-2; the D gene is possibly TRBD1 (6 bases). V was clipped by 6 bases and J by 5 bases, with 16 bases between them. This CDR3 spans 15 amino acids. Germline CDR1 reads MNHNS; CDR2 reads SASEGT. Here the CDR3 DNA reads TGTGCCAGCAGACCCCAGGGGCGAGCGACCGGGGAGCTGTTTTTT. Translation: CASRPQGRATGELFF.

The V call is TRBV6-1, the J call TRBJ2-7, with D uncertain. Germline assignment: CDR1 MNHNS and CDR2 SASEGT. The CDR3 has 10 residues. The V end lost 10 bases, the J end lost 7 bases, and 11 bases lay between the germline ends. The CDR3 here is CAKPAWEQYF. The CDR3 DNA sequence: TGTGCCAAGCCCGCTTGGGAGCAGTACTTC.

This clonotype has ten or more counts. The chain joins TRBV7-8 to TRBJ2-3; 7 bases are shared with TRBD2. The junction had 6 bases not matched to a gene; V was cut back by 2 bases and J by 1 base. The CDR3 extends over 16 amino acids. Germline loops: CDR1 SGHVS, CDR2 FQNEAQ. The CDR3 reads CASSLQAGEGTDTQYF. The DNA for the CDR3 is TGTGCCAGCAGCTTACAGGCGGGGGAGGGCACAGATACGCAGTATTTT.

The chain links TRBV7-9 to TRBJ1-4, with TRBD1 as a possible D gene (5 bases). This CDR3 is built from 15 residues. The germline gives CDR1 SEHNR, CDR2 FQNEAQ (reference sequence). V gave up 1 base and J gave up 10 bases, with 16 bases separating them. In DNA form, the CDR3 reads TGTGCCAGCAGCTTAGTCCGGGACCGCGGCGGAAAACTGTTTTTT. This encodes CASSLVRDRGGKLFF.

This clonotype has more than one count but fewer than ten. J is TRBJ2-1 and V is TRBV12-3 or TRBV12-4; D is perhaps TRBD1 or TRBD2 (5 bases each). CDR3 size: 15 residues. The V gene lost 7 bases and the J gene lost 8 bases, with 21 bases spanning the gap. The CDR3 reads CASILGTPKYDEQFF. The CDR3 nucleotides read TGTGCCAGCATTCTGGGGACCCCAAAATACGATGAGCAGTTCTTC.

The chain uses TRBV7-6 and TRBJ2-7; 7 bases fit TRBD1. The CDR3 runs to 15 residues. In germline, CDR1 is SGHVS, CDR2 FNYEAQ. V was clipped by 5 bases and J by 3 bases; unmatched bases: 10. The CDR3 spells CASSPARGQHYEQYF. The CDR3 region has the DNA TGTGCCAGCAGCCCTGCGAGGGGGCAACACTACGAGCAGTACTTC. Using reference TRBV7-6 and TRBJ2-7 for the parts outside the CDR3, the full variable domain is GAGVSQSPRYKVTKRGQDVALRCDPISGHVSLYWYRQALGQGPEFLTYFNYEAQQDKSGLPNDRFSAERPEGSISTLTIQRTEQRDSAMYRCASSPARGQHYEQYFGPGTRLTVT.

At least ten counts were recorded for this clonotype. V and J are TRBV7-8 and TRBJ1-5; D unclear. The germline V and J ends were trimmed by 0 bases and 0 bases, with 15 bases remaining between them. In germline, CDR1 is SGHVS, CDR2 FQNEAQ. CDR3 size: 18 residues. The CDR3 DNA follows: TGTGCCAGCAGCTTAGCGGTCGGACTCCTTTATAGCAATCAGCCCCAGCATTTT. Amino acids: CASSLAVGLLYSNQPQHF.

The chain combines TRBV20-1 with TRBJ2-7; D is undetermined. Germline assignment: CDR1 DFQATT and CDR2 SNEGSKA (reference sequence). The CDR3 is 12 amino acids. The germline V and J ends were trimmed by 6 bases and 0 bases, with 9 bases remaining between them. CDR3 in amino acids: CSAAGSSYEQYF. In DNA form, the CDR3 reads TGCAGTGCCGCAGGTAGCTCCTACGAGCAGTACTTC.

The gene calls are TRBV10-3 and TRBJ2-3; 9 positions match TRBD2. Looked up from germline, CDR1 is ENHRY and CDR2 is SYGVKD. V gave up 7 bases and J gave up 3 bases; unmatched junction bases: 11. CDR3 length: 16 amino acids. CDR3 loop: CAITPLAGGQTDTQYF. The CDR3, as DNA: TGTGCCATCACTCCTTTGGCGGGGGGGCAGACAGATACGCAGTATTTT.

This clonotype was detected ten times or more. V usage is TRBV7-2 and J usage is TRBJ1-6; TRBD1 aligns across 9 bases. The CDR3 sequence is 17 residues long. The trim removed 2 bases at V and 6 bases at J, leaving 8 bases unmatched. Germline V CDR1 and CDR2: SGHTA, FQGNSA. In nucleotides, the CDR3 is TGTGCCAGCAGCTTATACTCTTCGGGACAGGGTAATTCACCCCTCCACTTT. As protein: CASSLYSSGQGNSPLHF. Looking up the rest from reference TRBV7-2 and TRBJ1-6 gives the full variable domain: GAGVSQSPSNKVTEKGKDVELRCDPISGHTALYWYRQSLGQGLEFLIYFQGNSAPDKSGLPSDRFSAERTGGSVSTLTIQRTQQEDSAVYLCASSLYSSGQGNSPLHFGNGTRLTVT.